The 2 T cell receptor beta chains listed next were all sequenced from one sample in a study of shared T cell receptors in the human thymus. This table comes from immunoSEQ multiplex PCR, and its TCRdb copy is limited to in-frame clones, with some not included. The sample includes about 730,000 clones, around 85% seen only once; the top ten take roughly 0.01%. Another study also made use of these data, one on human thymus T cells.

Sequencing was done on a sample of thymocytes. All receptors come from a girl less than two years old with a congenital heart defect.

The chain is built from TRBV5-1 and TRBJ1-3; D is unclear. The CDR3 runs 15 residues. Trimming cost V 4 bases and J 0 bases, with 11 bases left between them. The germline gives CDR1 SGHRS, CDR2 YFSETQ. The CDR3 loop is CASSTEHSSGNTIYF. CDR3 nucleotide sequence: TGCGCCAGCAGCACGGAACACAGCTCTGGAAACACCATATATTTT.

V and J are TRBV4-3 and TRBJ1-4, with 11 bases lining up with TRBD1. Looked up from germline, CDR1 is LGHNA and CDR2 is YSLEER. Losses at the gene ends were 3 bases for V and 3 bases for J; bases not matched to a gene: 3. This CDR3 has 16 residues. In nucleotides, the CDR3 is TGCGCCAGCAGCCAGGGACAGGGGGTTCCTAATGAAAAACTGTTTTTT. Its translation is CASSQGQGVPNEKLFF.